The 24 T cell receptor beta chains below all came from one sample that was sequenced in a study of blood T cell repertoires in COVID-19. TCRdb's copy holds only in-frame clones and misses some; the assay was immunoSEQ multiplex PCR. The profile shows about 270,000 clones, more than 65% of them singletons. Sample: peripheral blood. These receptors came from a woman aged 18 to 35 with acute or convalescent COVID-19.

The chain combines TRBV3-1 (or the pseudogene TRBV3-2) with TRBJ1-2; 7 positions match TRBD1. V lost 5 bases to trimming and J lost 7 bases; unmatched junction nucleotides: 7. Germline CDR1 and CDR2: LGHDT and YNNKEL (reference sequence). CDR3 length equals 13 residues. The CDR3 protein is CASSDNRGFGYTF. CDR3 nucleotide sequence: TGTGCCAGCAGCGACAACAGGGGCTTTGGCTACACCTTC.

This chain joins TRBV3-1 (or the pseudogene TRBV3-2) and TRBJ1-1; 9 nucleotides agree with TRBD1. Per germline, CDR1 LGHDT and CDR2 YNNKEL (reference sequence). With V trimmed by 4 bases and J by 3 bases, 3 bases remained unmatched. The CDR3 extends over 14 amino acids. CDR3 nucleotide sequence: TGTGCCAGCAGCCGAAGACAGGGGGACACTGAAGCTTTCTTT. Translating it yields CASSRRQGDTEAFF.

This clone was found once. The chain has TRBV6-6 and TRBJ1-1; the match to TRBD1 covers 8 bases. The CDR3 runs to 15 residues. The V gene's germline CDR1 is MNHNY and CDR2 SVGAGI (reference sequence). V shed 0 bases and J 4 bases; nucleotides not matched to a gene: 4. The CDR3 DNA reads as TGTGCCAGCAGTTACTCGTCCCAGGGGGCCACTGAAGCTTTCTTT. Residues: CASSYSSQGATEAFF.

This chain uses TRBV21-1 with TRBJ2-7; TRBD2 is the table's D call, not checked against the DNA. TRBV21-1 represents a pseudogene. There are 13 residues in the CDR3. For the CDR3, the DNA is TGTGCCAGCAGGTATCACACACCGGGGGAGCAGTACTTC. Encoded protein: CASRYHTPGEQYF.

V is TRBV6-5 and J is TRBJ1-6, with D tentatively TRBD1 (6 bases). The CDR3 runs 14 residues. CDR1 is MNHEY and CDR2 is SVGAGI in the germline V gene. Trimming removed 6 bases at V and 3 bases at J, with 9 bases between. DNA of the CDR3: TGTGCCAGCAGCCCGACAGGCTATAATTCACCCCTCCACTTT. Its protein product is CASSPTGYNSPLHF.

This chain joins TRBV6-5 and TRBJ2-7; no firm D call. Per the germline V gene, CDR1 is MNHEY and CDR2 is SVGAGI. The V gene lost 4 bases and the J gene lost 6 bases, with 10 bases spanning the gap. The CDR3 is made up of 12 amino acids. The DNA of the CDR3 is TGTGCCAGCAGTTCCCCGTTTCGCGAGCAGTACTTC. Translating gives CASSSPFREQYF.

The CDR3 sequence: CATMGQSSYEQYF. The CDR3 coding sequence is TGTGCCACTATGGGACAAAGCTCCTACGAGCAGTACTTC. This chain links TRBV28 with TRBJ2-7, with D perhaps matching TRBD1 (6 bases). The V end was cut by 10 bases, the J end by 0 bases, with 13 bases between. This CDR3 contains 13 residues. CDR1 is MDHEN and CDR2 is SYDVKM in the germline V gene.

This clone was observed a few times. The V and J genes are TRBV30 and TRBJ2-1; 7 bases are shared with TRBD2. The CDR3 consists of 12 residues. The germline V gene encodes CDR1 GTSNPN and CDR2 SVGIG (reference sequence). The V and J ends lost 5 bases and 8 bases, in that order; junction bases with no gene match: 6. Here the CDR3 DNA reads TGTGCCTGGGGGAGAGCGGGATATGAGCAGTTCTTC. Translating it yields CAWGRAGYEQFF.

This clone showed up many times. The chain carries TRBV11-2 and TRBJ1-1; 8 nucleotides agree with TRBD1. The germline gives CDR1 SGHAT, CDR2 FQNNGV. The V and J ends lost 6 bases and 5 bases, in that order; junction bases with no gene match: 8. CDR3 length: 14 residues. This chain's CDR3 is CASRLDRGLTEAFF. DNA of the CDR3: TGTGCCAGCAGGCTCGACAGGGGTTTGACTGAAGCTTTCTTT.

V usage is TRBV27 and J usage is TRBJ1-5, with a possible D match to TRBD1 (6 bases). Looked up from germline, CDR1 is MNHEY and CDR2 is SMNVEV (reference sequence). The CDR3 consists of 17 residues. Trimming removed 5 bases at V and 3 bases at J, with 20 bases between. The DNA of the CDR3 is TGTGCCAGCAGTCTATTTGACCCGGGACACCTCAATCAGCCCCAGCATTTT. Translated, it gives CASSLFDPGHLNQPQHF.

The chain is built from TRBV27 and TRBJ1-4, with a possible D match to TRBD1 (5 bases). V was shortened by 6 bases and J by 8 bases, with 13 bases between the two germline ends. The CDR3 spans 13 residues. From germline, CDR1 is MNHEY and CDR2 SMNVEV (reference sequence). CDR3: CASSPGQEEKLFF. The DNA of the CDR3 is TGTGCCAGCAGCCCAGGACAAGAAGAAAAACTGTTTTTT.

CDR3 amino acids: CASSQGDRGLYNSPLHF. As DNA, the CDR3 is TGTGCCAGCAGCCAAGGAGACAGGGGGCTTTATAATTCACCCCTCCACTTT. This chain links TRBV4-2 with TRBJ1-6; 10 bases align to TRBD1. CDR1 and CDR2 (germline): LGHNA, YNFKEQ. V was pared by 1 base and J by 4 bases, with 4 bases of the junction left unmatched. This CDR3 is built from 17 residues.

V gene TRBV9 combines with J gene TRBJ2-7; 7 bases match TRBD1. This CDR3 comprises 15 residues. Germline V gene lookup returns CDR1 SGDLS and CDR2 YYNGEE. After removal of 3 bases from V and 0 bases from J, the junction contained 6 bases not matched to a gene. The CDR3 DNA follows: TGTGCCAGCAGCGCGAAACAGGGGAACTCCTACGAGCAGTACTTC. This encodes CASSAKQGNSYEQYF.

This clone showed up just a few times. J is TRBJ2-1 and V is TRBV20-1, with 9 bases fitting TRBD2. CDR1 is DFQATT and CDR2 is SNEGSKA in the germline V gene (reference sequence). Trimming at V came to 3 bases and at J to 0 bases, leaving 6 bases not matched to a gene. The CDR3 consists of 16 residues. CDR3: CSASDAGGSSYNEQFF. The CDR3 DNA sequence: TGCAGTGCTAGTGACGCGGGAGGGAGCTCCTACAATGAGCAGTTCTTC.

The genes are TRBV19 and TRBJ2-3, with D perhaps TRBD2 (6 bases). The CDR3 has 16 residues. The V end lost 4 bases, the J end lost 3 bases, and 17 bases lay between the germline ends. Per the germline V gene, CDR1 is LNHDA and CDR2 is SQIVND (reference sequence). CDR3 DNA: TGTGCCAGTAGTACGATGCGGCTCGGAGGGACAGATACGCAGTATTTT. Translation gives CASSTMRLGGTDTQYF. The full variable domain, rest sourced from reference TRBV19 and TRBJ2-3, is DGGITQSPKYLFRKEGQNVTLSCEQNLNHDAMYWYRQDPGQGLRLIYYSQIVNDFQKGDIAEGYSVSREKKESFPLTVTSAQKNPTAFYLCASSTMRLGGTDTQYFGPGTRLTVL.

The gene calls are TRBV7-2 and TRBJ2-5; 7 positions agree with TRBD1. Germline V CDR1 and CDR2: SGHTA, FQGNSA. The junction had 11 bases not matched to a gene; V was cut back by 1 base and J by 3 bases. The CDR3 is 17 amino acids. CDR3 loop: CASSLGGYGQAEETQYF. The DNA of the CDR3 is TGTGCCAGCAGCTTAGGTGGTTATGGACAGGCAGAAGAGACCCAGTACTTC.

The J gene is TRBJ2-5, the V gene TRBV12-3 or TRBV12-4, with D unclear. V was clipped by 5 bases and J by 2 bases, with 6 bases between them. This CDR3 is 12 amino acids long. The chain's CDR3 is CASSNSQETQYF. Here the CDR3 DNA reads TGTGCCAGCAGTAACAGTCAAGAGACCCAGTACTTC.

This chain uses TRBV5-8 with TRBJ1-3; perhaps TRBD1 as D (5 bases). This CDR3 has 15 residues. Trimming cost V 0 bases and J 9 bases, with 16 bases left between them. Germline V gene lookup returns CDR1 SGHTS and CDR2 YDEGEE. The CDR3 sequence is CASSLARARGGTIYF. In DNA form, the CDR3 reads TGTGCCAGCAGCTTGGCTCGGGCAAGGGGAGGCACCATATATTTT.

The J gene is TRBJ2-6, the V gene TRBV9; 7 bases align to TRBD1. Germline V gene sequence: CDR1 SGDLS, CDR2 YYNGEE. The ends lost 4 bases at V and 0 bases at J; junction bases unmatched: 13. CDR3 size: 19 residues. Here the CDR3 reads CASSLTTGVFISGANVLTF. The CDR3 DNA reads TGTGCCAGCAGCCTAACTACAGGGGTTTTCATCTCTGGGGCCAACGTCCTGACTTTC.

The CDR3 loop is CASSLNPDVSGKQGEQFF. CDR3 DNA: TGTGCCAGCAGCTTAAACCCTGACGTCAGCGGGAAACAGGGTGAGCAGTTCTTC. This sequence joins TRBV13 and TRBJ2-1; TRBD2 is a possible D gene (7 bases). Germline loops: CDR1 PRHDT, CDR2 FYEKMQ (reference sequence). V lost 2 bases, J lost 9 bases, and 26 bases lay in between. The CDR3 length is 18 residues.

The chain carries TRBV11-2 and TRBJ1-2; D is possibly TRBD1 (6 bases). Looked up from germline, CDR1 is SGHAT and CDR2 is FQNNGV. CDR3 length equals 15 residues. Deletions cut 6 bases from V and 5 bases from J, with 19 bases between. CDR3 sequence: CASSPLTGSLYGYTF. The CDR3 nucleotides read TGTGCCAGCAGTCCATTGACAGGATCCCTATATGGCTACACCTTC.

The CDR3: CASSEGTAVAPLHF. Here the CDR3 DNA reads TGCGCCAGCAGCGAGGGGACAGCCGTTGCACCCCTCCACTTT. The chain joins TRBV10-1 to TRBJ1-6, with 7 bases aligning to TRBD1. CDR1 is WNHNN and CDR2 is SYGVQD in the germline V gene (reference sequence). Unmatched junction bases numbered 10, after V lost 6 bases and J lost 11 bases. This CDR3 is 14 amino acids long.

The chain is built from TRBV7-2 and TRBJ2-7; the D gene is possibly TRBD2 (5 bases). This CDR3 contains 14 residues. V lost 2 bases and J 2 bases, leaving 10 bases between the germline ends. The germline gives CDR1 SGHTA, CDR2 FQGNSA. The CDR3 loop is CASSLNRGPYEQYF. DNA of the CDR3: TGTGCCAGCAGCTTAAATCGGGGTCCCTACGAGCAGTACTTC.

The chain has TRBV7-2 and TRBJ1-2, with D possibly being TRBD1 (6 bases). The CDR3 is made up of 14 amino acids. V was clipped by 4 bases and J by 3 bases, with 12 bases between them. Germline values: CDR1 SGHTA, CDR2 FQGNSA. CDR3: CASSYLTGYYGYTF. CDR3 nucleotide sequence: TGTGCCAGCAGCTACCTGACAGGATACTATGGCTACACCTTC.